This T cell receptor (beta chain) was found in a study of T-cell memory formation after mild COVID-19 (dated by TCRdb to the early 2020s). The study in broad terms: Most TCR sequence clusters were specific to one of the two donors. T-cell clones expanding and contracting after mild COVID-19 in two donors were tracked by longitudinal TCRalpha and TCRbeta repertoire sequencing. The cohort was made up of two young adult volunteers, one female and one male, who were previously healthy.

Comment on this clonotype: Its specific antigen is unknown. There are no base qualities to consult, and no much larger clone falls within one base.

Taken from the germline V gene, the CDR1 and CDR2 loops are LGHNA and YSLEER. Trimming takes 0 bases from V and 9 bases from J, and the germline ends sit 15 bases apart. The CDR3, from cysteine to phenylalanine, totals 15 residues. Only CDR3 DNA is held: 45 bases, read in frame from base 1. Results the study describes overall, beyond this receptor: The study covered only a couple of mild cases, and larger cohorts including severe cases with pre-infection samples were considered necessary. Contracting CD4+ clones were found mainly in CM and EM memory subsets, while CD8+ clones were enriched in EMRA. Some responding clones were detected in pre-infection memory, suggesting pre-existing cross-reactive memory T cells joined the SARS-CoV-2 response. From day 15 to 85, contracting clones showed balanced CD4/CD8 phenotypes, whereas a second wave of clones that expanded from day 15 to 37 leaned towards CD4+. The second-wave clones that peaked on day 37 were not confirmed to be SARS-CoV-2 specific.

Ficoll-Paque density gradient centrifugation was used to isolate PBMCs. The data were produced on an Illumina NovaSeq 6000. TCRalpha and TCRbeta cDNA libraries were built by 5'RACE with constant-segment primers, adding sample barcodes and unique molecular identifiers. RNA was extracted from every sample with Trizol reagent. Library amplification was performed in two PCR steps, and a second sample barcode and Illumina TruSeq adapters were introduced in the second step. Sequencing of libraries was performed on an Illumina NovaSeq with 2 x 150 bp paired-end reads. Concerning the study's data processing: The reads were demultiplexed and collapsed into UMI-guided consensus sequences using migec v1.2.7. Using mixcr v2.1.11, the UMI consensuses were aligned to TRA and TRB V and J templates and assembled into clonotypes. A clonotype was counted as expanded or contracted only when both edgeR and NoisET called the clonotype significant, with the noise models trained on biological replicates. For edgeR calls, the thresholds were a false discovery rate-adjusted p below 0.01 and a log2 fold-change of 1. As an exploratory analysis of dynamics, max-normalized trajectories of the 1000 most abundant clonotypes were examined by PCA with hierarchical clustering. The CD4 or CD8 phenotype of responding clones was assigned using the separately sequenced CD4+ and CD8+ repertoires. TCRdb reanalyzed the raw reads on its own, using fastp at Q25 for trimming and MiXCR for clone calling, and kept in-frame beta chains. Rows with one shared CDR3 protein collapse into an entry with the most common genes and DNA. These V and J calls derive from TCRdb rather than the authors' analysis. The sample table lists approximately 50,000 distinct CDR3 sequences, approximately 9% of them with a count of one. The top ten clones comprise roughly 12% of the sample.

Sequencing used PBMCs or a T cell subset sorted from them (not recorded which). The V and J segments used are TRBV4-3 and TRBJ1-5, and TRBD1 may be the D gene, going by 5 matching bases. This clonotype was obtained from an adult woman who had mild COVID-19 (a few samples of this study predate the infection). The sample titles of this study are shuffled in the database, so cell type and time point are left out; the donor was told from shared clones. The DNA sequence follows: TGCGCCAGCAGCCAAGAGGGGACCGACCAATGGCCCCAGCATTTT. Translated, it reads CASSQEGTDQWPQHF.